This passage covers 20 T cell receptor beta chains from one sample sequenced in a study of blood T cell repertoires in COVID-19. Generated by immunoSEQ multiplex PCR, the TCRdb table keeps only in-frame clones and is missing some. In the table there are 150,000 to 200,000 clones, approximately 86% of which are singletons. The source material was peripheral blood. All receptors derive from a man aged 60 to 69 with acute or convalescent COVID-19.

This chain connects TRBV18 to TRBJ1-6, with D tentatively TRBD1 (5 bases). CDR3 length: 16 residues. The germline CDR1 and CDR2 sequences are KGHSH and LQKENI. Trimming cost V 3 bases and J 6 bases, with 15 bases left between them. The CDR3 nucleotides read TGTGCCAGCTCACCGTCGGGGGGTGTGCTTAATTCACCCCTCCACTTT. It specifies CASSPSGGVLNSPLHF. Drawing the rest from reference TRBV18 and TRBJ1-6, the complete variable domain is NAGVMQNPRHLVRRRGQEARLRCSPMKGHSHVYWYRQLPEEGLKFMVYLQKENIIDESGMPKERFSAEFPKEGPSILRIQQVVRGDSAAYFCASSPSGGVLNSPLHFGNGTRLTVT.

The gene calls are TRBV9 and TRBJ2-1; 9 bases are shared with TRBD2. V was pared by 0 bases and J by 7 bases, with 8 bases of the junction left unmatched. The V gene's germline CDR1 is SGDLS and CDR2 YYNGEE. CDR3 size: 16 residues. CDR3 sequence reads: CASSVVGGRAGNEQFF. CDR3 DNA sequence: TGTGCCAGCAGCGTAGTTGGCGGGAGGGCCGGAAATGAGCAGTTCTTC. Variable domain in full (rest from reference TRBV9 and TRBJ2-1): DSGVTQTPKHLITATGQRVTLRCSPRSGDLSVYWYQQSLDQGLQFLIQYYNGEERAKGNILERFSAQQFPDLHSELNLSSLELGDSALYFCASSVVGGRAGNEQFFGPGTRLTVL.

V is TRBV28 and J is TRBJ1-3; D possibly corresponds to TRBD1 (6 bases). CDR3 length: 16 amino acids. CDR1 and CDR2 (germline): MDHEN, SYDVKM. Trimming removed 3 bases at V and 1 base at J, with 13 bases between. In nucleotides, the CDR3 is TGTGCCAGCAGTTTTCCCCTAGGGGGTTCTGGAAACACCATATATTTT. The encoded protein is CASSFPLGGSGNTIYF.

The chain couples TRBV7-8 to TRBJ1-5; D may be TRBD1 (5 bases). Trimming stripped 2 bases from V and 2 bases from J, with 7 bases between. CDR3 length: 14 residues. Germline values: CDR1 SGHVS, CDR2 FQNEAQ. This CDR3 reads CASSLRGGNQPQHF. The CDR3 nucleotides read TGTGCCAGCAGCTTAAGGGGTGGCAATCAGCCCCAGCATTTT.

V usage is TRBV7-9 and J usage is TRBJ1-3, with 9 bases aligning to TRBD1. Germline values: CDR1 SEHNR, CDR2 FQNEAQ (reference sequence). This CDR3 has 15 amino acids. The trim removed 4 bases at V and 2 bases at J, leaving 3 bases unmatched. The CDR3 nucleotides read TGTGCCAGCAGCTCACAGGGGGCCGCTGGAAACACCATATATTTT. This gives the protein CASSSQGAAGNTIYF.

The V call is TRBV19, the J call TRBJ1-1; 8 bases map to TRBD1. The V and J ends lost 5 bases and 2 bases, in that order; junction bases with no gene match: 7. Per germline, CDR1 LNHDA and CDR2 SQIVND (reference sequence). The CDR3 sequence is 15 residues long. CDR3 sequence: CASSPRDRFNTEAFF. CDR3 sequence (DNA): TGTGCCAGTAGTCCGAGGGACAGGTTCAACACTGAAGCTTTCTTT.

This rearrangement joins TRBV28 to TRBJ1-6; TRBD1 is a possible D gene (6 bases). The germline V and J ends were trimmed by 5 bases and 8 bases, with 16 bases remaining between them. The CDR3 has 15 residues. Germline assignment: CDR1 MDHEN and CDR2 SYDVKM. CDR3 nucleotides: TGTGCCAGCAGTATCGGACAGCGTTGGGATTCACCCCTCCACTTT. Amino acids: CASSIGQRWDSPLHF. Together with reference TRBV28 and TRBJ1-6, the CDR3 gives the full variable domain: DVKVTQSSRYLVKRTGEKVFLECVQDMDHENMFWYRQDPGLGLRLIYFSYDVKMKEKGDIPEGYSVSREKKERFSLILESASTNQTSMYLCASSIGQRWDSPLHFGNGTRLTVT.

This chain connects TRBV6-1 to TRBJ1-5; 8 bases match TRBD1. The CDR3 has 18 amino acids. Trimming took 4 bases from V and 1 from J; bases not matched to a gene: 12. Germline V lookup: CDR1 MNHNS, CDR2 SASEGT. CDR3 residues: CASSVFRDRSKSNQPQHF. CDR3 sequence (DNA): TGTGCCAGCAGTGTCTTCCGGGACAGGTCTAAAAGCAATCAGCCCCAGCATTTT.

This sequence joins TRBV7-3 and TRBJ2-1; the D gene is possibly TRBD1 (6 bases). The germline gives CDR1 SGHTA, CDR2 FQGTGA. The V end lost 4 bases, the J end lost 5 bases, and 12 bases lay between the germline ends. This CDR3 has 14 amino acids. This chain's CDR3 is CASSSAGAHNEQFF. The CDR3 coding sequence is TGTGCCAGCAGCTCCGCAGGGGCCCACAATGAGCAGTTCTTC.

V gene TRBV5-5 combines with J gene TRBJ2-7, with TRBD1 as a possible D gene (5 bases). The V gene lost 0 bases and the J gene lost 3 bases, with 10 bases spanning the gap. Per germline, CDR1 SGHKS and CDR2 YYEKEE (reference sequence). The CDR3 contains 14 residues. This CDR3 reads CASSLGVQDYEQYF. The CDR3 DNA reads TGTGCCAGCAGCTTGGGGGTACAGGACTACGAGCAGTACTTC.

This clone was seen only a few times. The chain links TRBV10-3 to TRBJ1-6, with D tentatively TRBD1 (5 bases). V was pared by 6 bases and J by 10 bases, with 13 bases between. Germline CDR1 reads ENHRY; CDR2 reads SYGVKD. There are 13 residues in the CDR3. The CDR3 is CAIRRGLESPLHF. The CDR3 DNA reads TGTGCCATCAGGCGGGGGTTGGAATCACCCCTCCACTTT.

The chain recombines TRBV29-1 with TRBJ1-2, with 9 bases that match TRBD1. Germline V gene data show CDR1 as SQVTM and CDR2 as ANQGSEA. The CDR3 contains 13 residues. The junction had 5 bases not matched to a gene; V was cut back by 7 bases and J by 2 bases. This CDR3 is CSAPQGANYGYTF. The CDR3, as DNA: TGCAGCGCCCCACAGGGGGCAAACTATGGCTACACCTTC. The full variable domain, completed using reference TRBV29-1 and TRBJ1-2, is SAVISQKPSRDICQRGTSLTIQCQVDSQVTMMFWYRQQPGQSLTLIATANQGSEATYESGFVIDKFPISRPNLTFSTLTVSNMSPEDSSIYLCSAPQGANYGYTFGSGTRLTVV.

V gene TRBV5-1 combines with J gene TRBJ1-3; 7 bases match TRBD1. Germline V gene lookup returns CDR1 SGHRS and CDR2 YFSETQ. This CDR3 region has 14 residues. The J segment lost 8 bases and the V segment lost 0 bases, leaving 5 bases of the junction unmatched. CDR3 DNA sequence: TGCGCCAGCAGCTTGGGACAGGGCCCGTACACCATATATTTT. This codes for CASSLGQGPYTIYF.

This chain links TRBV2 with TRBJ2-3, with 9 bases matching TRBD2. This CDR3 has 15 residues. J lost 1 base, V lost 2 bases, and 1 base had no gene match. Looked up from germline, CDR1 is SNHLY and CDR2 is FYNNEI. CDR3 amino acids: CASSERTSGTDTQYF. CDR3 DNA sequence: TGTGCCAGCAGTGAACGGACTAGCGGCACAGATACGCAGTATTTT.

V usage is TRBV5-6 and J usage is TRBJ2-1; D perhaps matches TRBD1 (7 bases). Germline CDR1 is SGHDT and CDR2 is YYEEEE. Trimming shortened V by 3 bases and J by 6 bases, and 25 bases separated the two germline ends. The CDR3 spans 18 residues. Written as DNA, the CDR3 is TGTGCCAGCAGCTCCTGGGGTCAGGGGGGACAAGTAAGCAATGAGCAGTTCTTC. Translating gives CASSSWGQGGQVSNEQFF.

V usage is TRBV19 and J usage is TRBJ1-3; no definite D call. The CDR3 runs 16 residues. Germline V gene lookup returns CDR1 LNHDA and CDR2 SQIVND (reference sequence). Trimming removed 2 bases at V and 4 bases at J, with 15 bases between. The CDR3 sequence: CASSIRLSRFGNTIYF. The DNA of the CDR3 is TGTGCCAGTAGTATAAGACTCTCGAGGTTCGGAAACACCATATATTTT.

CDR3 DNA: TGTGCCAGCAGTTTAGGGGGCGGACAGGGGGAGACCCAGTACTTC. This encodes CASSLGGGQGETQYF. The rearrangement links TRBV28 to TRBJ2-5; TRBD1 matches at 9 bases. Germline CDR1 reads MDHEN; CDR2 reads SYDVKM. CDR3 length: 15 amino acids. V was clipped by 2 bases and J by 5 bases; unmatched bases: 6.

This sequence joins TRBV6-6 and TRBJ1-2; 7 nucleotides match TRBD1. With V trimmed by 6 bases and J by 6 bases, 7 bases remained unmatched. This CDR3 spans 13 amino acids. In germline, CDR1 is MNHNY, CDR2 SVGAGI (reference sequence). CDR3 in amino acids: CASRHDRVDGYTF. The CDR3 DNA sequence: TGTGCCAGCAGGCATGACAGGGTGGATGGCTACACCTTC.

This clone was counted once. An end of the junction differs from the germline gene, which may be a read error. This sequence joins TRBV5-1 and TRBJ2-3; tentatively, D is TRBD2 (6 bases). Germline CDR1 is SGHRS and CDR2 is YFSETQ. The CDR3 is made up of 13 amino acids. The CDR3 region has the DNA TGCGCCAGCGCGGAGGAGGGCACGGATACGCAGTATTTT. Protein: CASAEEGTDTQYF.

The chain recombines TRBV11-2 with TRBJ2-6; D remains ambiguous. V was shortened by 2 bases and J by 0 bases, with 8 bases between the two germline ends. The CDR3 has 16 amino acids. CDR1 is SGHAT, CDR2 FQNNGV, per germline. The CDR3 reads CASSLFTNSGANVLTF. The CDR3 coding sequence is TGTGCCAGCAGCTTATTTACTAACTCTGGGGCCAACGTCCTGACTTTC.